This T cell receptor beta chain was found in a study of chemoradiotherapy in HPV16-positive cancers. Study background: Candidate HPV-specific T-cell clones and common TCR motifs came from functional assays in two HPV16-positive patients.

Study-level results: Only a couple of HPV16-positive patients supplied the functional HPV-specificity definition. Better recurrence-free survival went with HPV-responsive T-cell expansion in HPV16-positive patients.

TCRdb keeps only in-frame clones here, not all; method: immunoSEQ multiplex PCR. In the table there are fewer than 30,000 clones, roughly 95% of which are singletons. In regard to this clone: What it binds is unknown.

Repeated repertoire sampling spanned the course of chemoradiotherapy. V lost 6 bases and J 0 bases, leaving 21 bases between the germline ends. CDR3 length equals 17 residues. Germline-derived CDR1 and CDR2 are ENHRY and SYGVKD. Sampling was conducted from a patient who underwent chemoradiotherapy. V and J are TRBV10-3 and TRBJ2-7; weak D call: TRBD2 (7 bases). The receptor comes from a human donor with HPV-associated anogenital cancer. DNA of the CDR3: TGTGCCATCAGGGAGGGGGAGGGGTCCAGGAGCTCCTACGAGCAGTACTTC. The encoded protein is CAIREGEGSRSSYEQYF.